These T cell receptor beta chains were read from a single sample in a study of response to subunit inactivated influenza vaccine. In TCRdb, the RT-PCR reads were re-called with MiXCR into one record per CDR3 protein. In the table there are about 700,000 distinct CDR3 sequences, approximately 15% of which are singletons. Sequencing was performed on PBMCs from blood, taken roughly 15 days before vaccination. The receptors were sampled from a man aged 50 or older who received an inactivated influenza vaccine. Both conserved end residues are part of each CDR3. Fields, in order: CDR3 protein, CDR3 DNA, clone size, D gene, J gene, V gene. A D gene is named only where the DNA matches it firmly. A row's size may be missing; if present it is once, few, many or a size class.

cdr3_aa: CASSRTWTPGPGNTIYF
cdr3_nt: TGTGCCAGCAGTCGAACTTGGACCCCCGGGCCTGGAAACACCATATATTTT
clone_size: -
d_call: -
j_call: TRBJ1-3
v_call: TRBV6-1

cdr3_aa: CASTGMGDTQYF
cdr3_nt: TGTGCCAGCACGGGGATGGGAGATACGCAGTATTTT
clone_size: -
d_call: -
j_call: TRBJ2-3
v_call: TRBV2

cdr3_aa: CASSKFEAGEYSYEQYF
cdr3_nt: TGCGCCAGCAGCAAATTCGAGGCGGGGGAATACTCCTACGAGCAGTACTTC
clone_size: -
d_call: TRBD2
j_call: TRBJ2-7
v_call: TRBV4-1

cdr3_aa: CASSRGANQPQHF
cdr3_nt: TGTGCCAGCAGTCGAGGGGCCAATCAGCCCCAGCATTTT
clone_size: few
d_call: -
j_call: TRBJ1-5
v_call: TRBV6-2/TRBV6-3

cdr3_aa: CSVVTLGGSRGEQFF
cdr3_nt: TGCAGCGTTGTGACATTGGGCGGGAGTCGTGGTGAGCAGTTCTTC
clone_size: few
d_call: TRBD2
j_call: TRBJ2-1
v_call: TRBV29-1

cdr3_aa: CASSYSDLGSPLHF
cdr3_nt: TGTGCCAGCAGTTACTCTGACCTGGGTTCACCCCTCCACTTT
clone_size: -
d_call: -
j_call: TRBJ1-6
v_call: TRBV6-5

cdr3_aa: CASRPTGQGTDTQYF
cdr3_nt: TGCGCCAGCAGACCTACCGGACAGGGCACAGATACGCAGTATTTT
clone_size: few
d_call: TRBD1
j_call: TRBJ2-3
v_call: TRBV5-1

cdr3_aa: CATSRRTSGSYNEQFF
cdr3_nt: TGTGCCACCAGCAGGCGGACTAGCGGGAGCTACAATGAGCAGTTCTTC
clone_size: -
d_call: TRBD2
j_call: TRBJ2-1
v_call: TRBV15

cdr3_aa: CASSYVGGATGELFF
cdr3_nt: TGTGCCAGCAGTTACGTCGGGGGAGCCACCGGGGAGCTGTTTTTT
clone_size: many
d_call: -
j_call: TRBJ2-2
v_call: TRBV6-5

cdr3_aa: CASSPTSGTGGTEAFF
cdr3_nt: TGTGCCAGCAGCCCAACCTCAGGGACAGGGGGCACTGAAGCTTTCTTT
clone_size: many
d_call: TRBD1
j_call: TRBJ1-1
v_call: TRBV7-3

cdr3_aa: CASSIVTSGRWETQYF
cdr3_nt: TGTGCCAGCAGCATTGTGACTAGCGGGAGATGGGAGACCCAGTACTTC
clone_size: -
d_call: TRBD2
j_call: TRBJ2-5
v_call: TRBV11-2

cdr3_aa: CASSAHTDQPQHF
cdr3_nt: TGTGCCAGCAGTGCCCACACAGATCAGCCCCAGCATTTT
clone_size: -
d_call: -
j_call: TRBJ1-5
v_call: TRBV6-4

cdr3_aa: CASSFPGGKLNEQFF
cdr3_nt: TGTGCCAGCAGTTTTCCGGGCGGGAAGCTCAATGAGCAGTTCTTC
clone_size: -
d_call: -
j_call: TRBJ2-1
v_call: TRBV28

cdr3_aa: CASSYSLDRGPYEQFF
cdr3_nt: TGTGCCAGCAGTTACTCGCTGGACAGGGGCCCCTATGAGCAGTTCTTC
clone_size: many
d_call: TRBD1
j_call: TRBJ2-1
v_call: TRBV6-2/TRBV6-3

cdr3_aa: CASSPGGSSKGTQYF
cdr3_nt: TGTGCCAGCAGCCCGGGAGGGTCTTCGAAAGGGACCCAGTACTTC
clone_size: -
d_call: TRBD2
j_call: TRBJ2-5
v_call: TRBV5-4

cdr3_aa: CASSWYPGTSTYEQYF
cdr3_nt: TGCGCCAGCAGCTGGTATCCCGGGACAAGTACCTACGAGCAGTACTTC
clone_size: -
d_call: -
j_call: TRBJ2-7
v_call: TRBV5-1

cdr3_aa: CASSPGTQSSYNSPLHF
cdr3_nt: TGCGCCAGCAGCCCAGGGACTCAGAGCTCCTATAATTCACCCCTCCACTTT
clone_size: few
d_call: -
j_call: TRBJ1-6
v_call: TRBV4-3

cdr3_aa: CASSFRASGRETQYF
cdr3_nt: TGTGCCAGCAGCTTTAGGGCTAGCGGCCGGGAGACCCAGTACTTC
clone_size: few
d_call: TRBD2
j_call: TRBJ2-5
v_call: TRBV5-8

cdr3_aa: CASSPRVGNYGYTF
cdr3_nt: TGTGCCAGCAGTCCAAGGGTGGGCAACTATGGCTACACCTTC
clone_size: few
d_call: -
j_call: TRBJ1-2
v_call: TRBV27

cdr3_aa: CASSLRGAGDTQYF
cdr3_nt: TGTGCCAGCAGTTTAAGGGGGGCGGGGGATACGCAGTATTTT
clone_size: -
d_call: -
j_call: TRBJ2-3
v_call: TRBV28

cdr3_aa: CASSLVGQAYEQYF
cdr3_nt: TGTGCCAGCAGCTTAGTAGGACAGGCCTACGAGCAGTACTTC
clone_size: -
d_call: TRBD1
j_call: TRBJ2-7
v_call: TRBV7-9

cdr3_aa: CASSDTGAHTGELFF
cdr3_nt: TGCGCCAGCAGCGACACAGGGGCCCACACCGGGGAGCTGTTTTTT
clone_size: -
d_call: TRBD1
j_call: TRBJ2-2
v_call: TRBV5-1

cdr3_aa: CSARDTGWVTEAFF
cdr3_nt: TGCAGTGCTAGAGATACAGGATGGGTCACTGAAGCTTTCTTT
clone_size: -
d_call: -
j_call: TRBJ1-1
v_call: TRBV20-1